This T cell receptor beta chain came from a study of blood T cell repertoires in COVID-19 (dated by TCRdb to 2020 to 2021). About the full investigation: Collaborator samples came from the United States, Italy and Spain and covered acute and convalescent phases of COVID-19. The dataset comprised deeply sampled blood TCRbeta repertoires from subjects exposed to, actively infected with, or recovered from COVID-19. Where available, HLA class I and class II types were taken from metadata supplied by the sample provider and were not determined by assay-based typing. The samples were drawn from two sources: the first 160 participants of the ongoing ImmuneRACE study, and 950 to 1,500 subjects contributed by 6 global collaborators. A freely available public database, intended as a resource for researchers studying the immune response to SARS-CoV-2, is where the repertoires were released. Sample metadata almost always included a de-identified subject ID, COVID-19 status, age in years and sex. The material from the prospective study consisted of cDNA or gDNA derived from T cells, B-cell-depleted T cells, or PBMCs. General study outcomes and caveats: The amount of clinical and demographic metadata varied by source and participant and was provided uncurated.

Enrolling through a virtual design, the prospective study's participants ranged in age from roughly 18 to 100 years and lived across about two dozen United States geographic areas. In the prospective study, participants were assigned to cohorts based on the clinical history participants reported in a screening survey and a study questionnaire. Recovered participants in ImmuneRACE Cohort 3 were defined as having two consecutive negative NP/OP PCR tests, clearance from a healthcare professional, or resolution of symptoms. In the prospective study, whole blood, serum and a nasopharyngeal or oropharyngeal swab were collected from each participant by mobile phlebotomists. Participants in the prospective study had the option to provide additional blood draws and questionnaires over an approximately 2-month period. Prospective study blood samples were shipped either frozen or at room temperature before DNA extraction.

V and J are truncated by 3 bases and 3 bases respectively, leaving an intervening sequence of 9 bases. The germline V gene (reference sequence) yields LNHDA for CDR1 and SQIVND for CDR2. The CDR3 sequence holds 13 residues, the cysteine and phenylalanine included. Left in the record is the CDR3 DNA by itself, 39 bases read in frame from the first base. TCRbeta CDR3 regions were amplified from genomic DNA by means of the immunoSEQ Assay, a bias-controlled multiplex PCR. The study's processing was this. Within the assay, amplification of reference gene primers was used to estimate how many nucleated cells each sample contained. To quantify the absolute abundance of each unique TCRbeta CDR3 rearrangement, sequence reads were collapsed and filtered. For each sample, productive Simpson clonality was calculated as the square root of Simpson's diversity index over productive rearrangements. TCRdb's version of the immuneACCESS table is confined to in-frame rearrangements and falls short of the full clone set. An unresolved V gene accounts for under half of the shortfall where checked; the remainder is of unknown origin. The DNA was the basis for D and trimming; V, J and clone size are from that table. This sample is represented by about 150,000 clones; approximately 79% of them were singletons. The top ten hold under 9.5% of the sample.

With respect to this clone: Its antigen is not yet known. There are no base qualities to consult, and no much larger clone falls within one base.

The sample was PBMCs or T cells enriched from blood (not recorded which). The V and J segments used are TRBV19 and TRBJ2-7, with the D gene call left open. The sequence was obtained from a man aged 45-65 years who had recovered from COVID-19. The CDR3 has the sequence CASSISPNYEQYF. In nucleotide form, the sequence is TGTGCCAGTAGTATTAGCCCGAACTACGAGCAGTACTTC.